The sequence of this TCR beta chain was determined in a study of early T cells in non-severe SARS-CoV-2 infection. Study-wide results and caveats: Anti-spike CD8 specificities were favored by VDJdb matching, whose results missed private and CD4 specificities.

MiXCR, applied by TCRdb to the 5' RACE reads, yields one record per CDR3 protein. The sample contains under 50,000 distinct CDR3 sequences, 4% to 5% of which appear only once. Concerning this clonotype: What it recognizes is unknown.

The clonotype comes from an adult who was a healthcare worker with PCR-confirmed SARS-CoV-2 infection or an uninfected control (not recorded which). Sequencing was carried out using whole blood.

Here the CDR3 reads CSARDPLSSLTEAFF. The CDR3 coding sequence is TGCAGTGCTAGAGATCCTCTCAGTTCCCTGACCGAAGCTTTCTTT. The rearrangement uses TRBV20-1 and TRBJ1-1, with no clear D. The CDR3 contains 15 residues. The germline gives CDR1 DFQATT, CDR2 SNEGSKA (reference sequence). Trimming removed 0 bases at V and 8 bases at J, with 19 bases between.